This record covers a single TCR beta chain. Its antigen is not identified. Per germline, CDR1 SGHRS and CDR2 YFSETQ. The CDR3 is made up of 16 amino acids. The trim removed 5 bases at V and 3 bases at J, leaving 10 bases unmatched. This record belongs to a study of post-analysis software for immune sequencing data. General study results and limits: Patients used roughly five TRBV segments, including TRBV5-6, TRBV5-1 and TRBV20-1, more often than controls. Samples made in the same batch grouped tightly together by F measure.

The TCR beta cDNA libraries carried unique molecular identifiers. One entry per CDR3 protein, called by TCRdb with MiXCR from the PCR reads. This sample has about 820,000 distinct CDR3 sequences, with approximately 57% found just once. The J gene is TRBJ2-3, the V gene TRBV5-1, with 9 bases lining up with TRBD2. The sample consisted of blood. The source of this sequence is a girl aged 5-17 years with multiple sclerosis. The CDR3 DNA follows: TGCGCCAGCAGTTCGGGGGGACTAGCCCTAACAGATACGCAGTATTTT. It translates to CASSSGGLALTDTQYF.